The table lists the clone carrying this T cell receptor beta chain with a few counts. No antigen is known for it. The sample is drawn from a study of T cell repertoires in cytomegalovirus infection. Study context: Researchers turned to recently identified HLA-C-restricted CMV epitopes as well as well-studied HLA-B-restricted ones. The public TCR beta signatures pointed to both CMV infection and matching HLA type.

Study conclusions and caveats: Pooled public TCR beta family frequency picked out CMV carriers with the relevant HLA. CMV-specific TCR beta clonotypes restricted by HLA-C dominated the ex vivo response.

Trimming took off 4 bases at V and 6 bases at J, with 14 bases between the two ends. The CDR3 is 14 residues long. Germline loops: CDR1 SGHAT, CDR2 FQDESV (reference sequence). Using its own MiXCR run on the reads, TCRdb lists one record per CDR3 protein. Among some 940,000 distinct CDR3 sequences, roughly 30% were seen once, and the ten largest hold over 12%. V and J are TRBV11-1 and TRBJ2-3, with D possibly TRBD2 on 5 matching bases. This sequence was found in a human donor in good health (CMV status not recorded). Some clones in this sample may be carry-over from other donors' samples. This material consisted of cultured CD8+ T cells from PBMCs, taken from culture after CMV antigen stimulation. The CDR3, as DNA: TGTGCCAGCAGCTCGACTACCTCCGGGGATACGCAGTATTTT. This translates into CASSSTTSGDTQYF.